This T cell receptor (beta chain) was recorded in a study of T cells after yellow fever vaccination. TCRdb independently ran MiXCR on the 5' RACE reads; one entry per CDR3 protein. The repertoire holds 250,000 to 400,000 distinct CDR3 sequences, with roughly 3.9% as singletons. The CDR3 contains 11 residues. Trimming pared 5 bases from V and 8 bases from J, leaving 6 bases between. This rearrangement joins TRBV12-3 or TRBV12-4 to TRBJ2-2; the D is unclear. The sequence was obtained from a man aged 18-30 years who received the YFV17D yellow fever vaccine. The source was PBMCs, collected 5 days after the yellow fever booster vaccination. In nucleotides, the CDR3 is TGTGCCAGCAGTATAAGGGGGGAGCTGTTTTTT. It yields the protein CASSIRGELFF.